The subject of this entry is one T cell receptor beta chain. The sample originates from a study of response to subunit inactivated influenza vaccine. CDR1 MDHEN and CDR2 SYDVKM come from the germline V gene. Trimming removed 7 bases at V and 5 bases at J, with 23 bases between. This CDR3 comprises 16 residues. In TCRdb, the RT-PCR reads were re-called with MiXCR into one record per CDR3 protein. The repertoire holds about 830,000 distinct CDR3 sequences, with 15% to 20% as singletons. Sequenced material: PBMCs from blood, taken approximately 5 days after vaccination. This chain links TRBV28 with TRBJ2-5; D perhaps matches TRBD2 (6 bases). The TCR was taken from a man aged 45-65 years who received an inactivated influenza vaccine. Written as DNA, the CDR3 is TGTGCCAGCAACAAAAGTGGCATGGGACTTAGCGAGACCCAGTACTTC. Translation: CASNKSGMGLSETQYF.